This TCR beta chain was identified in a study of regulatory T cells in long-lasting Graves disease. V was cut by 1 base and J by 3 bases, with 10 bases left in between. This CDR3 region has 15 residues. Germline values: CDR1 GTSNPN, CDR2 SVGIG (reference sequence). Arm-PCR of CDR3 regions and iRepertoire HTBI primers were used to build TCR beta libraries. One entry per CDR3 protein, called by TCRdb with MiXCR from the multiplex PCR reads. The table has 350,000 to 450,000 distinct CDR3 sequences, about a sixth seen once; the top ten hold 25% to 30%. In this sample, this clonotype turned up many times. What it binds is unknown. General study points: Under persistent disease, TRBV28, TRBJ1-2 and TRBJ2-5 were used preferentially.

Time point given: newly diagnosed GD, antithyroid drugs for less than 3 months. RNA extracted from PBMCs served as the sequencing template. These same data were also listed under a study on T cells in Graves' hyperthyroidism and ophthalmopathy.

The clonotype was recovered from a man aged 35 to 55 with Graves disease. V gene TRBV30 combines with J gene TRBJ1-6; the D is unclear. This sample comprised peripheral blood mononuclear cells (PBMCs), obtained at new diagnosis, from a patient treated with antithyroid drugs. The CDR3 protein is CAWSGPSFYNSPLHF. In DNA form, the CDR3 reads TGTGCCTGGAGTGGACCGAGCTTCTATAATTCACCCCTCCACTTT.